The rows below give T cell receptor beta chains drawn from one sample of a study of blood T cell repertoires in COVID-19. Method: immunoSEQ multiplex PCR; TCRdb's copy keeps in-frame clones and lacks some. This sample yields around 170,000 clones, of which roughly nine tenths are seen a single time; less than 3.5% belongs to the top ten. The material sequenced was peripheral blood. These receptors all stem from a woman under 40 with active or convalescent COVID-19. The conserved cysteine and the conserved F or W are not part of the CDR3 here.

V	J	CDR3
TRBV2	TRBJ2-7	ASRGNRDEQY
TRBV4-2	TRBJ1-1	ASSQGQGPNTEAF
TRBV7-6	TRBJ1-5	ASSQMTGGANQPQH
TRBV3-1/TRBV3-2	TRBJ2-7	ASSQDPGGGNEQY
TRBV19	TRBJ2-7	ASSIGRGSSYEQY
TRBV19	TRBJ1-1	ASSTTGGSNTEAF
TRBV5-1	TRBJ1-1	ASSLVPLGQGMNTEAF
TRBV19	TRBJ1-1	ASTPGVITEAF
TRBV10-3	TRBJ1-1	AISTQGSFEAF
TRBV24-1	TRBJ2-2	ATSDSTGTGELF
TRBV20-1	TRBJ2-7	SASAHSTSVSYEQY
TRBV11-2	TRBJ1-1	ASSRPGQSSEAF
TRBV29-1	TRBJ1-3	SVALGAGPGNTIY
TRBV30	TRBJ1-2	AWSGQGGYT
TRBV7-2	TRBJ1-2	ASSSRQGNYGYT
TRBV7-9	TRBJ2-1	ASSLGGSLGNEQF
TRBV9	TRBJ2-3	ASSVRTGGRDTQY
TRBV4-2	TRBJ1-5	ASSQDRTGLSYSQPQH
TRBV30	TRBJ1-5	AWMEGAGNQPQH
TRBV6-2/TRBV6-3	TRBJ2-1	ASSYSNEQF
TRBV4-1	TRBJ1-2	ASSQARPGPGGYGYT
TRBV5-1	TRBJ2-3	ASSLAILGLDRQY
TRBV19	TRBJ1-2	ATRTDLNYGYT
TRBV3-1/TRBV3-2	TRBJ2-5	ASSQVRAQY
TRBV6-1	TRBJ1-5	ASSEDSSTRYSNQPQH
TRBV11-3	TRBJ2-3	ASSLSGMVTDTQY
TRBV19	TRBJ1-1	ASTITTAGGTEAF
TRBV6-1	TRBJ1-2	ASSEGTYGYT
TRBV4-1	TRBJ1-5	ASSQDPLTAYSNQPQH
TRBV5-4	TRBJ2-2	ASSLPTITNTGELF
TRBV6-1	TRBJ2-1	ASSEIGGHYNEQF
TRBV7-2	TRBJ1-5	ASSFGTGGLPQH
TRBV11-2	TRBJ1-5	ASSLGAGGFQPQH
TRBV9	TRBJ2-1	ASSVDGGAGNEQF
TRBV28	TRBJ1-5	ASSSPRTGGLYSNQPQH
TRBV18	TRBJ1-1	ASHRDRQNTEAF
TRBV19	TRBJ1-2	ASSSTHTSARGGYT
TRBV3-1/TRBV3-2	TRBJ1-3	ASSQGAGENTIY
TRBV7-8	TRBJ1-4	ASSSKNPLAGPNEKLF
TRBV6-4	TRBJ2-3	ASSEGTSTDTQY
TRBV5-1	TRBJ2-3	ASSTDRAYTQY